This TCR beta chain comes out of a study of blood T cell repertoires in COVID-19. Across the study: Samples came from the United States, Italy and Spain, spanning acute and convalescent COVID-19. T cells, B-cell-depleted T cells, or PBMCs supplied cDNA or gDNA.

Germline V gene sequence: CDR1 LGHDT, CDR2 YNNKEL (reference sequence). Deletions cut 4 bases from V and 4 bases from J, with 20 bases between. This CDR3 has 16 amino acids. As handled by the study authors: Estimation of nucleated cell counts was performed using reference gene primer amplification. Sequencing used immunoSEQ multiplex PCR; TCRdb keeps in-frame clones, though not all of them. V and J calls and clone size follow that table, whereas D and trimming were derived from the DNA. The sample lists 200,000 to 300,000 clones; around 81% were seen once. V usage is TRBV3-1 (or the pseudogene TRBV3-2) and J usage is TRBJ2-7, with a possible D match to TRBD2 (7 bases). The source of this sequence is a woman between 55 and 75 years old with active or convalescent COVID-19. Sequencing was carried out using peripheral blood. The CDR3 DNA follows: TGTGCCAGCAGCCCCGAAGGGGGACTAAAAGGATACGAGCAGTACTTC. Translating it yields CASSPEGGLKGYEQYF.